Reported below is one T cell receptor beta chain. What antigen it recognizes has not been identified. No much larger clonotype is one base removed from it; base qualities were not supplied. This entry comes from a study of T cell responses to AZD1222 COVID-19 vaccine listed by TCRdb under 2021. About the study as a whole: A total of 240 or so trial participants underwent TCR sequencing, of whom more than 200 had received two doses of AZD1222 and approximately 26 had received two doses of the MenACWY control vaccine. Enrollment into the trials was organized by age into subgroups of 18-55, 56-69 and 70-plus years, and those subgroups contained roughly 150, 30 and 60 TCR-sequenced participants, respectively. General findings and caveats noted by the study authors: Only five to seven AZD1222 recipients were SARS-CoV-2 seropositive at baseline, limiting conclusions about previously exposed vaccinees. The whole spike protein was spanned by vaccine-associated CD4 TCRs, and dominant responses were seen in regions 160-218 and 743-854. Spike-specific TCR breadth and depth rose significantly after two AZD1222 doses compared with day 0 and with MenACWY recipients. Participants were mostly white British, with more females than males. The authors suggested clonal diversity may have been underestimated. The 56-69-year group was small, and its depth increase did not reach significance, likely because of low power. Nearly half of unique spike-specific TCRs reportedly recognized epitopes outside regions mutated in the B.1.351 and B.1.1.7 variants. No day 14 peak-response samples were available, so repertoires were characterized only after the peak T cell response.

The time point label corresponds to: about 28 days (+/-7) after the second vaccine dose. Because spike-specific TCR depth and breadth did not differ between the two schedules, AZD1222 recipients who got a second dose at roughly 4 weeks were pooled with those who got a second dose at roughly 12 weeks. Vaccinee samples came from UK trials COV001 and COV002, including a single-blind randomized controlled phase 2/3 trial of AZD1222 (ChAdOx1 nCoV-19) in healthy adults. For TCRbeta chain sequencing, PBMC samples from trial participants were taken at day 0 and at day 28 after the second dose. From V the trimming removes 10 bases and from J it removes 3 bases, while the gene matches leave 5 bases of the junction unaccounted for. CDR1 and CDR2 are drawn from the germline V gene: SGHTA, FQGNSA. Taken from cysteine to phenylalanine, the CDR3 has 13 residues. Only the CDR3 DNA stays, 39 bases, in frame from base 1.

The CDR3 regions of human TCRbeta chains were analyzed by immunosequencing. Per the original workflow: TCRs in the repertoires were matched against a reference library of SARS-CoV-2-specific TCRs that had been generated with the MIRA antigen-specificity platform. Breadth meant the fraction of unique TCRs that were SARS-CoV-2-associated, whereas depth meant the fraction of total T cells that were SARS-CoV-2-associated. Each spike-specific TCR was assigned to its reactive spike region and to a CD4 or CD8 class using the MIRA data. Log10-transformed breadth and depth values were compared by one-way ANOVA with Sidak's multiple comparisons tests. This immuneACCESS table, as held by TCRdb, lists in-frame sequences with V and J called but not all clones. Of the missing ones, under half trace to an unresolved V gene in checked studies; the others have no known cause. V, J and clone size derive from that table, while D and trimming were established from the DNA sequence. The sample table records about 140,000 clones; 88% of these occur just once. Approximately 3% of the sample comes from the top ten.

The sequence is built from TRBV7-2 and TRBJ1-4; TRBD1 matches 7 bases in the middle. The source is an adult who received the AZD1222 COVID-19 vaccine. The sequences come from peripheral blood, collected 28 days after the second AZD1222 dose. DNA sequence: TGTGCCACCAGGACAGGACCTAATGAAAAACTGTTTTTT. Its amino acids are CATRTGPNEKLFF.